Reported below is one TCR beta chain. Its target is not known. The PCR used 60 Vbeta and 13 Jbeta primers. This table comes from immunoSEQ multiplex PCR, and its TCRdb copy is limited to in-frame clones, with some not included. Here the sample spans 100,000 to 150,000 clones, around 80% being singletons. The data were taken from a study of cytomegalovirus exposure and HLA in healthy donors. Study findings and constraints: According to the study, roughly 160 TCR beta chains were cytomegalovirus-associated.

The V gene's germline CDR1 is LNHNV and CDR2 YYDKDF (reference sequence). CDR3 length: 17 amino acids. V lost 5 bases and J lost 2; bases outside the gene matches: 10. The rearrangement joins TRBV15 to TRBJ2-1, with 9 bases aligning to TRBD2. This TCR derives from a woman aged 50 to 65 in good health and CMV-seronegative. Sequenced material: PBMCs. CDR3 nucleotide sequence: TGTGCCACCAGCCCTTGGAGGGCGGGAGGGGCCTACAATGAGCAGTTCTTC. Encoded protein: CATSPWRAGGAYNEQFF.